Detailed here is one T cell receptor beta chain. The target antigen is unknown. The sample comes from a study of CD8 T cells in Susac syndrome. The study's findings and limits: The study admitted that it had a relatively small number of individuals in its TCR sequencing and HLA analysis.

After extraction with the RNeasy kit, about 0.45 to 1 ug of the RNA was reverse transcribed using random hexamers. Across 54 Vbeta and 13 Jbeta, immunoSEQ multiplex PCR amplified TCR beta CDR3. A single record per CDR3 protein comes from TCRdb applying MiXCR to the immunoSEQ multiplex PCR reads. The table has some 180,000 distinct CDR3 sequences, 85% to 95% seen once. Germline CDR1 LGHDT, CDR2 YNNKEL (reference sequence). V was trimmed by 4 bases and J by 0 bases, leaving 7 bases between them. The length of the CDR3 is 15 residues. The study sequenced TCR beta in blood CD8+ and CD4+ T cells. Negative isolation yielded CD4+ and CD8+ T cells, and FACS enriched TEMRA cells.

The V gene is TRBV3-1, the J gene TRBJ2-6; D gene ambiguous. Sequencing used CD4+ T cells from PBMCs. The clonotype was recovered from a human donor in good health. The CDR3 here is CASSLLTSGANVLTF. The DNA for the CDR3 is TGTGCCAGCAGCCTCTTAACCTCTGGGGCCAACGTCCTGACTTTC.